The 15 T cell receptor beta chains presented below share a single source sample, sequenced in a study of cytomegalovirus exposure and HLA in healthy donors. PCR was performed using 60 Vbeta and 13 Jbeta primers. The repertoire was sequenced with immunoSEQ multiplex PCR; TCRdb's copy has only in-frame clones and lacks some. The sample lists approximately 170,000 clones; 65% to 85% were seen once. The sample comprised PBMCs. Receptors were obtained from a woman in her thirties or forties in good health and CMV-seropositive.

The V and J genes are TRBV15 and TRBJ1-1; D is ambiguous. Germline CDR1 LNHNV, CDR2 YYDKDF (reference sequence). The CDR3 is 16 residues long. V was cut by 3 bases and J by 2 bases, with 16 bases left in between. Written as DNA, the CDR3 is TGTGCCACCAGCAGCGGGGAGGGTGGGGTAAACACTGAAGCTTTCTTT. As protein: CATSSGEGGVNTEAFF.

The V and J genes are TRBV20-1 and TRBJ2-5; no firm D call. V lost 1 base, J lost 6 bases, and 6 bases lay in between. The germline CDR1 and CDR2 sequences are DFQATT and SNEGSKA (reference sequence). This CDR3 contains 11 residues. The CDR3 region has the DNA TGCAGTGCTAGAGCCGGTCAGACCCAGTACTTC. Its protein product is CSARAGQTQYF.

The chain couples TRBV6-6 to TRBJ1-1, with D perhaps matching TRBD1 (6 bases). CDR1 and CDR2 (germline): MNHNY, SVGAGI (reference sequence). Between the trimmed V and J ends, which lost 6 bases and 5 bases, there was a span of 22 bases. This CDR3 is built from 16 residues. DNA of the CDR3: TGTGCCAGCAGCCCAAGCCAGGGGATAGGTGGAACTGAAGCTTTCTTT. Encoded protein: CASSPSQGIGGTEAFF.

V is TRBV18 and J is TRBJ2-5; D remains ambiguous. Germline V gives CDR1 KGHSH, CDR2 LQKENI. The CDR3 has 13 residues. V lost 3 bases and J 2 bases, leaving 7 bases between the germline ends. The CDR3 spells CASSPNGQETQYF. The CDR3 DNA sequence: TGTGCCAGCTCACCGAACGGGCAAGAGACCCAGTACTTC.

The chain carries TRBV4-3 and TRBJ1-2; no reliable D call. The germline gives CDR1 LGHNA, CDR2 YSLEER. The CDR3 loop spans 13 amino acids. The V gene lost 0 bases and the J gene lost 7 bases, with 9 bases spanning the gap. This CDR3 reads CASSQDLAAGYTF. CDR3 in DNA: TGCGCCAGCAGCCAAGACCTGGCGGCTGGCTACACCTTC.

The V and J genes are TRBV29-1 and TRBJ2-7; weak D call: TRBD1 (6 bases). From germline, CDR1 is SQVTM and CDR2 ANQGSEA. The V and J ends lost 6 bases and 0 bases respectively, with 12 bases between them. The CDR3 consists of 13 residues. CDR3 DNA sequence: TGCAGCGTCCAGGGCAGGGGCTCCTACGAGCAGTACTTC. Protein sequence: CSVQGRGSYEQYF.

This rearrangement joins TRBV6-5 to TRBJ2-7; 7 bases map to TRBD1. V lost 6 bases, J lost 2 bases, and 7 bases stayed unmatched. The length of the CDR3 is 14 residues. Germline loops: CDR1 MNHEY, CDR2 SVGAGI. CDR3 amino acids: CASRYSTGTYEQYF. The CDR3 nucleotides are TGTGCCAGCAGATATTCGACAGGGACCTACGAGCAGTACTTC.

The table lists this clone with a count of one. This chain uses TRBV19 with TRBJ1-2; 8 bases align to TRBD1. This CDR3 is 16 amino acids long. Germline V gene sequence: CDR1 LNHDA, CDR2 SQIVND (reference sequence). V lost 3 bases to trimming and J lost 0 bases; unmatched junction nucleotides: 6. CDR3 DNA sequence: TGTGCCAGTAGTATCGGTACAGGGGGATCTAACTATGGCTACACCTTC. It is translated as CASSIGTGGSNYGYTF.

The chain links TRBV2 to TRBJ2-3, with 7 bases fitting TRBD2. V shed 9 bases, J shed 5 bases, and the junction held 8 bases outside the gene matches. Germline loops: CDR1 SNHLY, CDR2 FYNNEI. The CDR3 consists of 13 residues. The CDR3 spells CASGDYQEDTQYF. The CDR3 DNA reads TGTGCCAGTGGGGACTATCAAGAAGATACGCAGTATTTT.

The chain joins TRBV29-1 to TRBJ1-4; the match to TRBD1 covers 10 bases. The CDR3 is made up of 14 amino acids. V gave up 5 bases and J gave up 7 bases; unmatched junction bases: 7. Germline V lookup: CDR1 SQVTM, CDR2 ANQGSEA. CDR3 amino acids: CSVSPGTGAEKLFF. CDR3 nucleotides: TGCAGCGTTTCCCCCGGGACAGGGGCTGAAAAACTGTTTTTT.

This clone was observed a few times. V and J are TRBV18 and TRBJ1-1; D might be TRBD1 (6 bases). Germline V gene data show CDR1 as KGHSH and CDR2 as LQKENI. The CDR3 runs 13 residues. Trimming left V 8 bases short and J 0 bases short, with 10 bases between. As DNA, the CDR3 is TGTGCCAGCCGACAGGCTTTGAACACTGAAGCTTTCTTT. Protein: CASRQALNTEAFF.

This chain joins TRBV5-1 and TRBJ2-2, with D maybe TRBD1 (6 bases). The CDR3 covers 14 residues. V was shortened by 1 base and J by 5 bases, with 9 bases between the two germline ends. Germline CDR1 is SGHRS and CDR2 is YFSETQ. The CDR3 is CASSLTGSTGELFF. The CDR3 DNA reads as TGCGCCAGCAGCTTGACAGGGAGTACCGGGGAGCTGTTTTTT.

This chain joins TRBV4-2 and TRBJ2-5, with TRBD2 identical over 9 bases. The J call may be in error: the DNA end matches TRBJ2-7 better. The CDR3 loop spans 14 amino acids. CDR1 and CDR2 from the germline V gene are LGHNA and YNFKEQ. Here the CDR3 reads CASSQVAGDYEQYF. The CDR3 nucleotides are TGTGCCAGCAGCCAAGTAGCGGGAGACTACGAGCAGTACTTC.

CDR3 bases: TGTGCCTGGACAGGGGGCTCCTACGAGCAGTACTTC. It is translated as CAWTGGSYEQYF. V and J are TRBV30 and TRBJ2-7; 7 bases align to TRBD1. The ends lost 4 bases at V and 0 bases at J; junction bases unmatched: 0. The CDR3 sequence is 12 residues long. Looked up from germline, CDR1 is GTSNPN and CDR2 is SVGIG (reference sequence).

Details on this clone: The junction shows a germline mismatch at one end, possibly a read error. The rearrangement links TRBV5-4 to TRBJ2-7; D not resolved. This CDR3 region has 15 residues. Germline lookup yields CDR1 SGHNT and CDR2 YYREEE (reference sequence). CDR3 loop: CASSLEGGRNTAQNF. The CDR3, as DNA: TGTGCCAGCAGCTTGGAAGGCGGAAGAAATACCGCCCAGAACTTC. The full variable domain, its missing parts supplied by reference TRBV5-4 and TRBJ2-7, is ETGVTQSPTHLIKTRGQQVTLRCSSQSGHNTVSWYQQALGQGPQFIFQYYREEENGRGNFPPRFSGLQFPNYSSELNVNALELDDSALYLCASSLEGGRNTAQNFGPGTRLTVT.